This T cell receptor beta chain came from a study of blood T cell repertoires in COVID-19. Study at large: Specimens from acute and convalescent COVID-19 originated in the United States, Italy and Spain. Sources were T cells, B-cell-depleted T cells, or PBMCs; the material itself was cDNA or gDNA.

Original handling: Amplified reference gene primers provided the basis for estimating nucleated cell counts. Clones were read by immunoSEQ multiplex PCR, and TCRdb kept only the in-frame ones, dropping some. The V and J calls and the clone size are those of that table, but D and trimming were determined from the DNA. The table records 65,000 to 75,000 clones, roughly four fifths of them present only once. In germline, CDR1 is SGHDT, CDR2 YYEEEE. There are 15 residues in the CDR3. Trimming cost V 2 bases and J 6 bases, with 14 bases left between them. The chain has TRBV5-6 and TRBJ1-4, with D tentatively TRBD1 (5 bases). The TCR comes from a woman aged 60 to 75 with acute or convalescent COVID-19. Sample: peripheral blood. CDR3 sequence: CASSLSGQGHEKLFF. The CDR3 nucleotides read TGTGCCAGCAGCTTAAGTGGTCAGGGCCATGAAAAACTGTTTTTT.